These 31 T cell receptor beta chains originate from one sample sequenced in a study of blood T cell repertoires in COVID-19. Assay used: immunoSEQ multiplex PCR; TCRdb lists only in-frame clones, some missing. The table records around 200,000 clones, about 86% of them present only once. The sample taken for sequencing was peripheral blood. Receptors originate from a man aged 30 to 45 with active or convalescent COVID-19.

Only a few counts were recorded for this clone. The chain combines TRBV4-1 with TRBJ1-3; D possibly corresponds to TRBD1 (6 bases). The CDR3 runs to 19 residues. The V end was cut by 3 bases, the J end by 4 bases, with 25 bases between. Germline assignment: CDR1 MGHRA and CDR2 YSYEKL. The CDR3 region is CASSHPGGKDRRPGNTIYF. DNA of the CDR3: TGCGCCAGCAGCCACCCGGGGGGAAAAGACAGGCGTCCGGGAAACACCATATATTTT.

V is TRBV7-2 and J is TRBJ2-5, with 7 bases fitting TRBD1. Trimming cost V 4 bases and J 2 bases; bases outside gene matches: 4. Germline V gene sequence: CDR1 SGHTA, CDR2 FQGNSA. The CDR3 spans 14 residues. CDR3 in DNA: TGTGCCAGCAGCTCGGGACAGAGGCAAGAGACCCAGTACTTC. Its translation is CASSSGQRQETQYF.

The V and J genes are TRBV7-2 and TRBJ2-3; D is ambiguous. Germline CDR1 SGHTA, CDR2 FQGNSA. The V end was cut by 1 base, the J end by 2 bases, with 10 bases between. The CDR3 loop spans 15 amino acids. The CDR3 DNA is TGTGCCAGCAGCTTAGGGAGTACACTCACAGATACGCAGTATTTT. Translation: CASSLGSTLTDTQYF.

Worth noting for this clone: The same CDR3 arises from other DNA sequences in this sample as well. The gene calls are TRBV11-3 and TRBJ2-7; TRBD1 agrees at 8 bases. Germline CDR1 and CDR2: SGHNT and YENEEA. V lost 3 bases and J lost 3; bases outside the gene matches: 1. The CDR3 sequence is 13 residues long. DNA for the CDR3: TGTGCCAGCAGCTTTGGACAGGGCTACGAGCAGTACTTC. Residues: CASSFGQGYEQYF.

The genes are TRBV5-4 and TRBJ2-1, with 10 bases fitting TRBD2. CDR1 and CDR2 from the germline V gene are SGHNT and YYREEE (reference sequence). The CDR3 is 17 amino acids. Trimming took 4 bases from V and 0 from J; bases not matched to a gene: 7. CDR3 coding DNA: TGTGCCAGCAGCCTAAGGACTAGCGGAACCTCCTACAATGAGCAGTTCTTC. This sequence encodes CASSLRTSGTSYNEQFF.

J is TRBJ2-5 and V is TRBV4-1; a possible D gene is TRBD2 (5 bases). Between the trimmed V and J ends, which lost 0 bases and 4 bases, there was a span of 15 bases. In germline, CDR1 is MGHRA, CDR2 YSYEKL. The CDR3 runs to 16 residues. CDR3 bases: TGCGCCAGCAGCCAAGAGAGGGCAGCTCGGGGAGAGACCCAGTACTTC. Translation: CASSQERAARGETQYF.

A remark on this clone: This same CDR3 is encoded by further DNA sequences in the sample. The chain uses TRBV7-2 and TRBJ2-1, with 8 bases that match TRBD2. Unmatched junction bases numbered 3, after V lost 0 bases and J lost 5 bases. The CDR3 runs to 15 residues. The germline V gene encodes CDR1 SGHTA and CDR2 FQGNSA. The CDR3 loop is CASSLASGSHNEQFF. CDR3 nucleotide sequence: TGTGCCAGCAGCTTAGCCAGCGGGAGCCACAATGAGCAGTTCTTC.

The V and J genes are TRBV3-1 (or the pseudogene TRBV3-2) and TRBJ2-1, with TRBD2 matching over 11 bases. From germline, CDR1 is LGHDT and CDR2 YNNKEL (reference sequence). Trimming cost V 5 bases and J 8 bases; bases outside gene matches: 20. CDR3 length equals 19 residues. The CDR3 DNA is TGTGCCAGCAGCGACAGTATCGATGTTAGACTAGCGGGAAGTGATGAGCAGTTCTTC. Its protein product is CASSDSIDVRLAGSDEQFF.

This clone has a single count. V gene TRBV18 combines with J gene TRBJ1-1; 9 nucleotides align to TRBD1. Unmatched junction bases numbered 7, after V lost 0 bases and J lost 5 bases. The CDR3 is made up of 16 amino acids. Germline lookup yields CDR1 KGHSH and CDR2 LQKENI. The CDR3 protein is CASSPPGQGLRTEAFF. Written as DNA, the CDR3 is TGTGCCAGCTCACCACCGGGACAGGGCCTGAGAACTGAAGCTTTCTTT.

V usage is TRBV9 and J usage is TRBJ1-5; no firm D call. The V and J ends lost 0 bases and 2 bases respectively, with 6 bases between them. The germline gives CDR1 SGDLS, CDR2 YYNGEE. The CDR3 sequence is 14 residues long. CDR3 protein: CASSVGAGNQPQHF. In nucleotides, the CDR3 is TGTGCCAGCAGCGTAGGAGCCGGCAATCAGCCCCAGCATTTT.

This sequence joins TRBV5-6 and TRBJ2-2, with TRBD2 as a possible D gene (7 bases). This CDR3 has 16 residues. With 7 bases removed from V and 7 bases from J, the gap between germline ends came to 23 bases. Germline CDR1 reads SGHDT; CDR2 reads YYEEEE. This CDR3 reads CASVSLSAGAVGELFF. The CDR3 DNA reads TGTGCCAGCGTGTCCCTCTCGGCGGGGGCGGTCGGGGAGCTGTTTTTT.

Written as DNA, the CDR3 is TGTGCCAGCAGTTCAACTAGCGGGGGGGCCGGAGTCGCAGATACGCAGTATTTT. It is translated as CASSSTSGGAGVADTQYF. The V gene is TRBV5-6, the J gene TRBJ2-3, with TRBD2 matching 13 bases. Germline trimming cut 5 bases from V and 4 bases from J; bases unmatched to any gene: 13. This CDR3 has 18 residues. Germline assignment: CDR1 SGHDT and CDR2 YYEEEE. The complete variable domain, with remaining parts taken from reference TRBV5-6 and TRBJ2-3, reads DAGVTQSPTHLIKTRGQQVTLRCSPKSGHDTVSWYQQALGQGPQFIFQYYEEEERQRGNFPDRFSGHQFPNYSSELNVNALLLGDSALYLCASSSTSGGAGVADTQYFGPGTRLTVL.

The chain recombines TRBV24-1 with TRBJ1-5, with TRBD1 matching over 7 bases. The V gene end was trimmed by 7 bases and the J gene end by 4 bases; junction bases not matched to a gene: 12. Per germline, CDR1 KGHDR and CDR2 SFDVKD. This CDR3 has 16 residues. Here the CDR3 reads CATSSNRQGSNQPQHF. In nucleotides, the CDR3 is TGTGCCACCAGCTCGAATCGACAGGGTAGTAATCAGCCCCAGCATTTT.

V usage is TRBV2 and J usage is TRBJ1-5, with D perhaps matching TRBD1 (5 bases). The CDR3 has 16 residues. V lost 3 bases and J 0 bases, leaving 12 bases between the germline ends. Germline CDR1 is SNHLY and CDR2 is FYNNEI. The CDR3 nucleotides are TGTGCCAGCAGTGAGTGGGGCGCCTATAGCAATCAGCCCCAGCATTTT. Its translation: CASSEWGAYSNQPQHF.

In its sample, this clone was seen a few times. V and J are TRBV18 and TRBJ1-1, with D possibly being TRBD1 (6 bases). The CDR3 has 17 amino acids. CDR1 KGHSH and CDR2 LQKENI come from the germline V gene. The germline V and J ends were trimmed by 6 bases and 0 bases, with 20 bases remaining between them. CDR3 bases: TGTGCCAGCTCCTTACAGGGTTTTGGGACGATGAACACTGAAGCTTTCTTT. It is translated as CASSLQGFGTMNTEAFF.

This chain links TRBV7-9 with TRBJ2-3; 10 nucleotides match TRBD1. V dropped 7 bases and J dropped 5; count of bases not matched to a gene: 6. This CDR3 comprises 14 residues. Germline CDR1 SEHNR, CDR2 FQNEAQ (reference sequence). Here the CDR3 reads CASTAGQGLDTQYF. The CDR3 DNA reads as TGTGCCAGCACTGCGGGACAGGGGTTAGATACGCAGTATTTT. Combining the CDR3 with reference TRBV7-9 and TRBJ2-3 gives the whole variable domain DTGVSQNPRHKITKRGQNVTFRCDPISEHNRLYWYRQTLGQGPEFLTYFQNEAQLEKSRLLSDRFSAERPKGSFSTLEIQRTEQGDSAMYLCASTAGQGLDTQYFGPGTRLTVL.

The CDR3 here is CAWGAGEGDEQYF. The CDR3 coding sequence is TGTGCCTGGGGAGCGGGAGAAGGGGATGAGCAGTACTTC. The gene calls are TRBV30 and TRBJ2-7; 8 bases are shared with TRBD2. Germline trimming cut 5 bases from V and 7 bases from J; bases unmatched to any gene: 10. Germline CDR1 and CDR2: GTSNPN and SVGIG (reference sequence). The CDR3 loop spans 13 amino acids.

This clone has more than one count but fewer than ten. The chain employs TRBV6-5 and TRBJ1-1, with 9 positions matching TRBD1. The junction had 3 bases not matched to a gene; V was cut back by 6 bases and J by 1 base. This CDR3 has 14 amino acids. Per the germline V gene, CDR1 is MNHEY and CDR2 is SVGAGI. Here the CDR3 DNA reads TGTGCCAGCAGACGACAGGGGGAGAACACTGAAGCTTTCTTT. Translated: CASRRQGENTEAFF.

The CDR3 nucleotides read TGTGCCAGCACGCAGCAAAAGGGGAAAAACATTCAGTACTTC. As protein: CASTQQKGKNIQYF. The chain carries TRBV2 and TRBJ2-4, with a possible D match to TRBD1 (5 bases). The V gene lost 7 bases and the J gene lost 4 bases, with 14 bases spanning the gap. The CDR3 loop spans 14 amino acids. Germline V gene sequence: CDR1 SNHLY, CDR2 FYNNEI.

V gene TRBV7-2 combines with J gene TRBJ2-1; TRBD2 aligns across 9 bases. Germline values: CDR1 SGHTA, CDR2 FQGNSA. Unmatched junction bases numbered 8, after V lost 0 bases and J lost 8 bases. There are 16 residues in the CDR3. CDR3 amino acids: CASSLAAGGPEYEQFF. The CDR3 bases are TGTGCCAGCAGCTTAGCGGCGGGGGGGCCCGAATATGAGCAGTTCTTC.

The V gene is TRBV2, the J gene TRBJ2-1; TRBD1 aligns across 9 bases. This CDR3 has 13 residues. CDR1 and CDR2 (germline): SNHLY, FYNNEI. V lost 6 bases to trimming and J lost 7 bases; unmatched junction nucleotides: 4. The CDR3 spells CASSYGTGNEQFF. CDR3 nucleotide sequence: TGTGCCAGCAGCTACGGGACAGGGAATGAGCAGTTCTTC.

The CDR3 nucleotides read TGTGCCAGTAGTATGGGACAGGGGGCTCTAGATACGCAGTATTTT. It translates to CASSMGQGALDTQYF. The V call is TRBV19, the J call TRBJ2-3, with 12 bases fitting TRBD1. The germline V gene encodes CDR1 LNHDA and CDR2 SQIVND (reference sequence). The junction had 3 bases not matched to a gene; V was cut back by 3 bases and J by 5 bases. The CDR3 has 15 residues.

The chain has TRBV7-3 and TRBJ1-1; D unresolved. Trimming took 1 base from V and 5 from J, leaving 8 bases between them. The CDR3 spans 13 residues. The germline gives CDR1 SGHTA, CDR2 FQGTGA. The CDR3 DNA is TGTGCCAGCAGCTTAAAAACTAGTACTGAAGCTTTCTTT. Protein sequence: CASSLKTSTEAFF.

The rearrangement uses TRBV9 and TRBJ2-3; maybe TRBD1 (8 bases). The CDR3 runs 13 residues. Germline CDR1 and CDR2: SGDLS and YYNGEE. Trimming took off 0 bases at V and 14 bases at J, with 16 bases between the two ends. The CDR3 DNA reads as TGTGCCAGCAGCGTAGCTACAGGGGGGGGGCGGTATTTT. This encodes CASSVATGGGRYF.

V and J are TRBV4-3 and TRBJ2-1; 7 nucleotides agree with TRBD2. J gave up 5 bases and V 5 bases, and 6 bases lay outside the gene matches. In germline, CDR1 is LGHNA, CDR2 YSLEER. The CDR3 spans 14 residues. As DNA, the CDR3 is TGCGCCAGCAGCTACGGGACTACCGACAATGAGCAGTTCTTC. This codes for CASSYGTTDNEQFF.

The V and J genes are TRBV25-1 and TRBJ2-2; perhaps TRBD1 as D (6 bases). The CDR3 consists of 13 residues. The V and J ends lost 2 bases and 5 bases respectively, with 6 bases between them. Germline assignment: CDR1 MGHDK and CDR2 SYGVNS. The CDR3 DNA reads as TGTGCCAGCAGTGAAACAGGGACCGGGGAGCTGTTTTTT. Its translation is CASSETGTGELFF.

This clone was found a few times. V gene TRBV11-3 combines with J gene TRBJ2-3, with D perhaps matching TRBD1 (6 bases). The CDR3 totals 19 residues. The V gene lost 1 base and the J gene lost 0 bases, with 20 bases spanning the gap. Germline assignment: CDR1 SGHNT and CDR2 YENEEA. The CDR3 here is CASSLGTPPGTTSTDTQYF. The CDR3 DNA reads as TGTGCCAGCAGCTTAGGAACCCCACCCGGGACAACTAGCACAGATACGCAGTATTTT.

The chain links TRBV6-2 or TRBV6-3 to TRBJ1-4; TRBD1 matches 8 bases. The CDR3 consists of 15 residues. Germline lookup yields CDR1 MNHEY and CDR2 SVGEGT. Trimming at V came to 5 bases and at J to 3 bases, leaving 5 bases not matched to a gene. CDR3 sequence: CASSPGGQANEKLFF. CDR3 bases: TGTGCCAGCAGTCCCGGGGGACAGGCTAATGAAAAACTGTTTTTT.

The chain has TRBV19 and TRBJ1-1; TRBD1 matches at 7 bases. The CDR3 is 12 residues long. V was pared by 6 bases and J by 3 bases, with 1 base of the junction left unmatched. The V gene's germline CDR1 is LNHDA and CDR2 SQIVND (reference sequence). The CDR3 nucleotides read TGTGCCAGTAGAGGGGGCGACACTGAAGCTTTCTTT. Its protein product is CASRGGDTEAFF.

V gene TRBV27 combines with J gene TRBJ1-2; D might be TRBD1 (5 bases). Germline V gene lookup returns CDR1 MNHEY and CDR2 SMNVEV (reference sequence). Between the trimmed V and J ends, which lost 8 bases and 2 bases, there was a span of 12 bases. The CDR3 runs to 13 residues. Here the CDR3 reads CASGRVGNYGYTF. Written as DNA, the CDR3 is TGTGCCAGCGGCAGGGTAGGGAACTATGGCTACACCTTC.

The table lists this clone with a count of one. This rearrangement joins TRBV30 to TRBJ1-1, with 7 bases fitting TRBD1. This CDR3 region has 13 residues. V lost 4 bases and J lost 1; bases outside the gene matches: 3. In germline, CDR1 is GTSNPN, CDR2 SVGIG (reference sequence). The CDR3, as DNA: TGTGCCTGGAACCCAGGGGGGAACACTGAAGCTTTCTTT. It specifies CAWNPGGNTEAFF.